This T cell receptor (beta chain) was sequenced during a study of radiotherapy plus CTLA-4 blockade in lung cancer. Germline lookup yields CDR1 SEHNR and CDR2 FQNEAQ (reference sequence). V dropped 8 bases and J dropped 3; count of bases not matched to a gene: 7. The CDR3 runs to 14 residues. The data were produced by immunoSEQ multiplex PCR, yet TCRdb's version contains in-frame clones alone and is incomplete. The data show over 100,000 clones, with roughly four fifths seen just once and around 3% held by the top ten. This chain uses TRBV7-9 with TRBJ1-5; 7 bases map to TRBD1. This clonotype was sampled from a human donor with non-small cell lung cancer that progressed on radiotherapy plus ipilimumab. Some clones in this sample may be carry-over from other donors' samples. The starting material was peripheral blood, obtained from a patient treated with radiotherapy plus ipilimumab. CDR3: CASSGGQLNQPQHF. In nucleotides, the CDR3 is TGTGCCAGCTCCGGGGGACAGCTCAATCAGCCCCAGCATTTT.